What follows are 4 T cell receptor beta chains derived from one specimen sequenced in a study of OX40 agonist ivuxolimab in advanced cancers. This table comes from immunoSEQ multiplex PCR, and its TCRdb copy is limited to in-frame clones, with some not included. The sample holds about 73,000 clones; just over 85% are singletons and the top ten take 0.65% to 0.9%. Sequencing was performed on CD4+ or CD8+ T cells sorted from blood, taken in a trial of the OX40 agonist ivuxolimab. The source of these receptors is an adult with an advanced solid tumor such as melanoma, head and neck, liver or kidney cancer.

The V call is TRBV27, the J call TRBJ2-7, with D unclear. V gave up 4 bases and J gave up 1 base, with 8 bases separating them. CDR3 size: 13 residues. From germline, CDR1 is MNHEY and CDR2 SMNVEV (reference sequence). CDR3 loop: CASSWRSSYEQYF. The CDR3 nucleotides read TGTGCCAGCAGTTGGCGATCTTCCTACGAGCAGTACTTC.

J is TRBJ2-7 and V is TRBV5-5; D may be TRBD2 (5 bases). The V gene lost 5 bases and the J gene lost 6 bases, with 9 bases spanning the gap. The germline V gene has CDR1 SGHKS and CDR2 YYEKEE (reference sequence). This CDR3 spans 11 amino acids. Written as DNA, the CDR3 is TGTGCCAGCAGGCTCGGGATCGAGCAGTACTTC. Translating gives CASRLGIEQYF.

The chain combines TRBV7-9 with TRBJ2-1; 9 positions match TRBD1. Germline V CDR1 and CDR2: SEHNR, FQNEAQ (reference sequence). After removal of 5 bases from V and 3 bases from J, the junction contained 5 bases not matched to a gene. The CDR3 sequence is 15 residues long. This CDR3 reads CASSPGTGYYNEQFF. CDR3 sequence (DNA): TGTGCCAGCAGCCCCGGGACAGGGTACTACAATGAGCAGTTCTTC.

The V and J genes are TRBV7-2 and TRBJ1-1; D remains ambiguous. Trimming stripped 0 bases from V and 7 bases from J, with 9 bases between. The CDR3 has 13 residues. The germline gives CDR1 SGHTA, CDR2 FQGNSA. CDR3 loop: CASSLAHHDEAFF. The CDR3 region has the DNA TGTGCCAGCAGCTTAGCCCACCATGATGAAGCTTTCTTT.